This paragraph covers one TCR beta chain sequence. The data belong to a study of cytomegalovirus exposure and HLA in healthy donors. Primers included in the PCR were 60 Vbeta and 13 Jbeta primers. Sequenced by immunoSEQ multiplex PCR; TCRdb stores in-frame clones only, minus some. The sample lists about 160,000 clones, 73% occurring once. Germline values: CDR1 SGDLS, CDR2 YYNGEE. There are 16 residues in the CDR3. With 1 base removed from V and 2 bases from J, the gap between germline ends came to 16 bases. Sequencing was carried out using PBMCs. The V gene is TRBV9, the J gene TRBJ2-7; D may be TRBD1 (6 bases). The sequence derives from a woman in her late teens or twenties in good health and CMV-seronegative. The CDR3 loop reads CASSVNPGATTYEQYF. The CDR3 nucleotides read TGTGCCAGCAGCGTAAACCCAGGGGCGACCACCTACGAGCAGTACTTC.